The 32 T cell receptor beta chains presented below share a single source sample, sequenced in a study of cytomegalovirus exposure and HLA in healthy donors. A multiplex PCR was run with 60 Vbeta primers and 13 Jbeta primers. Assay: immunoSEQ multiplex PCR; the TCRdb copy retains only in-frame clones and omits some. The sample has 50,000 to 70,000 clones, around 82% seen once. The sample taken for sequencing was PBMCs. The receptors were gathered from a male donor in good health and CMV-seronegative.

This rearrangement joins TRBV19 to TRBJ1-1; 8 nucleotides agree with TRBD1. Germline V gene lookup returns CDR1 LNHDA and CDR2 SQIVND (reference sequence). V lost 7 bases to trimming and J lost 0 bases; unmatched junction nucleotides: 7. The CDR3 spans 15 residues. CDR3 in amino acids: CASTRTGPMNTEAFF. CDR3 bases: TGTGCCAGTACTCGGACAGGGCCGATGAACACTGAAGCTTTCTTT.

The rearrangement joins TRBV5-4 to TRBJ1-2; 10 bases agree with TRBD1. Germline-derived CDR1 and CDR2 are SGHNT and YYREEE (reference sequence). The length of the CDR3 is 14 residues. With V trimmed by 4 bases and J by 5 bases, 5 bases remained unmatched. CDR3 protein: CASSTGTGVYGYTF. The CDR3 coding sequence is TGTGCCAGCAGCACTGGGACAGGGGTTTATGGCTACACCTTC.

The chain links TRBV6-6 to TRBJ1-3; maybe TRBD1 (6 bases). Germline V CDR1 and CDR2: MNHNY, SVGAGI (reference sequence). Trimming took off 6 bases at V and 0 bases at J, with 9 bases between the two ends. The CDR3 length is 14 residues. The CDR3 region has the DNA TGTGCCAGCAGCCTACAGGGCTCTGGAAACACCATATATTTT. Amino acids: CASSLQGSGNTIYF.

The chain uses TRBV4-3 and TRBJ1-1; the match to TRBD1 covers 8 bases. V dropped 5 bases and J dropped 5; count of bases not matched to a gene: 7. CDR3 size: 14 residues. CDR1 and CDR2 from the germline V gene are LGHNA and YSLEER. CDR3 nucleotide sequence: TGCGCCAGCAGCGCCAGGGGGCTGGGGACTGAAGCTTTCTTT. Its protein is CASSARGLGTEAFF.

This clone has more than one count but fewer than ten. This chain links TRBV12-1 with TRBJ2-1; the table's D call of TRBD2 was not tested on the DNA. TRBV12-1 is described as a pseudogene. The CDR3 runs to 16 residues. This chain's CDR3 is CASSLPKREGSNEQFF. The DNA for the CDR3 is TGTGCCAGCAGCTTACCCAAGCGGGAGGGGAGCAATGAGCAGTTCTTC.

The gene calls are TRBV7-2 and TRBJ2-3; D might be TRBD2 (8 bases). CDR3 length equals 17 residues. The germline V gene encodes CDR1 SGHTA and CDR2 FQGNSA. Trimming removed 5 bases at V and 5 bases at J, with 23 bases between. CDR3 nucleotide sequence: TGTGCCAGCAGCCCTCGGGGGGGCGGGGACAGTAGAGATACGCAGTATTTT. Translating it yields CASSPRGGGDSRDTQYF.

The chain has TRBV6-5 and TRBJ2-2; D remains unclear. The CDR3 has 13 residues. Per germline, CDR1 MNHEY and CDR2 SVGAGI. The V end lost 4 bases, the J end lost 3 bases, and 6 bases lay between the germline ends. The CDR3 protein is CASSSPDTGELFF. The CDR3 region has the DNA TGTGCCAGCAGTTCCCCCGACACCGGGGAGCTGTTTTTT.

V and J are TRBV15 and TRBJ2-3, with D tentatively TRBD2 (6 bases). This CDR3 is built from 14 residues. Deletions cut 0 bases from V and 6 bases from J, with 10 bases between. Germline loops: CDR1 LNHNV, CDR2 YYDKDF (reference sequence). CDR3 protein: CATSRDRGRDTQYF. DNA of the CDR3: TGTGCCACCAGCAGAGATCGGGGGAGGGATACGCAGTATTTT.

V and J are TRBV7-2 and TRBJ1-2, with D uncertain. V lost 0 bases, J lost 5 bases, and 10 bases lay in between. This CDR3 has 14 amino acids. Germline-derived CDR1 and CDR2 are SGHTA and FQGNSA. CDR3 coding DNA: TGTGCCAGCAGCTTAGCCCTGGGCAGATATGGCTACACCTTC. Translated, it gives CASSLALGRYGYTF.

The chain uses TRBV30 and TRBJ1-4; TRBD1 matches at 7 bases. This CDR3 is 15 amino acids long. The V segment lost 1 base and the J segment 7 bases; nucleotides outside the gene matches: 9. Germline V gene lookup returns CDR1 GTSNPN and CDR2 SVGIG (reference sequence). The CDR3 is CAWSGPRGRVEKLFF. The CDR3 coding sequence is TGTGCCTGGAGTGGGCCTAGGGGGCGCGTTGAAAAACTGTTTTTT.

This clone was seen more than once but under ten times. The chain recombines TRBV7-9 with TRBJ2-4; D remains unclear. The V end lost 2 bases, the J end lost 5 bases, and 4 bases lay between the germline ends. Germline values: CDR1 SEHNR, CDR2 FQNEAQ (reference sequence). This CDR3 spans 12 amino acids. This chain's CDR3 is CASSLTENIQYF. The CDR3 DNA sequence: TGTGCCAGCAGCTTAACGGAAAACATTCAGTACTTC.

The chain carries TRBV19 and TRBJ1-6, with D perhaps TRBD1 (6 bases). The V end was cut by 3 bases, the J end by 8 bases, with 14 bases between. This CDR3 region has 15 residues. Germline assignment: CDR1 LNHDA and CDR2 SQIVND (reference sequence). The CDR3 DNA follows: TGTGCCAGTAGTATGCGGACAGAAAGGGATTCACCCCTCCACTTT. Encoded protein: CASSMRTERDSPLHF.

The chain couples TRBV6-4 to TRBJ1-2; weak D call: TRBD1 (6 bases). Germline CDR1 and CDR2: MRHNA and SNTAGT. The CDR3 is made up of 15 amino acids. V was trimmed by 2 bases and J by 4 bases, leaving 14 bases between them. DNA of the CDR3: TGTGCCAGCAGTGACACGGGGGGCCTGTTCTATGGCTACACCTTC. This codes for CASSDTGGLFYGYTF.

The CDR3 region is CAWSWLVGDRARGTEAFF. The CDR3 nucleotides are TGTGCCTGGAGTTGGTTGGTTGGGGACAGGGCTCGGGGCACTGAAGCTTTCTTT. The chain recombines TRBV30 with TRBJ1-1, with TRBD1 identical over 9 bases. Germline CDR1 reads GTSNPN; CDR2 reads SVGIG (reference sequence). CDR3 length: 18 residues. V was pared by 2 bases and J by 4 bases, with 17 bases of the junction left unmatched. Combining the CDR3 with reference TRBV30 and TRBJ1-1 gives the whole variable domain SQTIHQWPATLVQPVGSPLSLECTVEGTSNPNLYWYRQAAGRGLQLLFYSVGIGQISSEVPQNLSASRPQDRQFILSSKKLLLSDSGFYLCAWSWLVGDRARGTEAFFGQGTRLTVV.

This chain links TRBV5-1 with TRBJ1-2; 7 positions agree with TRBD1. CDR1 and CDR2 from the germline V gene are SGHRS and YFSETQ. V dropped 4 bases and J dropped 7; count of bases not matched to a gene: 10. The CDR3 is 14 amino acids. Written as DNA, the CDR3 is TGCGCCAGCAGCCACGACAGGGAATCTAGTGGCTACACCTTC. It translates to CASSHDRESSGYTF.

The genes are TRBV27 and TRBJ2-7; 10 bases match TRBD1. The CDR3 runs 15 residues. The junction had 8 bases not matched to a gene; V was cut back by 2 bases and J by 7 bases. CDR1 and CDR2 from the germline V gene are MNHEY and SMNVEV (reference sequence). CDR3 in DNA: TGTGCCAGCAGTTTAGGGGGACAGGGGCTCAGAGAGCAGTACTTC. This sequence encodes CASSLGGQGLREQYF.

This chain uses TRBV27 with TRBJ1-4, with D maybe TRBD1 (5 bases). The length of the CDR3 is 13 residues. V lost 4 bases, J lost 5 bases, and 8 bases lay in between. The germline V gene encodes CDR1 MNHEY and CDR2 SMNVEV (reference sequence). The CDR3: CASSSQGNEKLFF. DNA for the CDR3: TGTGCCAGCAGTTCTCAGGGAAATGAAAAACTGTTTTTT.

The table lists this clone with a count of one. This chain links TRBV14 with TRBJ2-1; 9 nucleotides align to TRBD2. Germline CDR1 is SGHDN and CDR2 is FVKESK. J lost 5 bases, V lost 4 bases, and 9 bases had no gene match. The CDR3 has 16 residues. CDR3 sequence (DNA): TGTGCCAGCAGCCTCTATGCGGGGGGGCGGGACAATGAGCAGTTCTTC. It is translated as CASSLYAGGRDNEQFF.

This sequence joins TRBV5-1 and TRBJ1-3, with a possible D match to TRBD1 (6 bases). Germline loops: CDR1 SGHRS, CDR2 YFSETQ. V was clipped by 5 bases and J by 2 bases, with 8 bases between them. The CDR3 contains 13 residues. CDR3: CASSQGTGNTIYF. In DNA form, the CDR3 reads TGCGCCAGCAGTCAGGGGACTGGAAACACCATATATTTT.

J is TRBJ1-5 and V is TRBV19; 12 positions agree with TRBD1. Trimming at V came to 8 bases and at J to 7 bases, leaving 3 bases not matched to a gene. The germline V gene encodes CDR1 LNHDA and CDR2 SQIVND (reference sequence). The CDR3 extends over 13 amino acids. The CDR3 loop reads CASGTGGSQPQHF. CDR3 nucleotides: TGTGCCAGTGGGACAGGGGGCAGCCAGCCCCAGCATTTT.

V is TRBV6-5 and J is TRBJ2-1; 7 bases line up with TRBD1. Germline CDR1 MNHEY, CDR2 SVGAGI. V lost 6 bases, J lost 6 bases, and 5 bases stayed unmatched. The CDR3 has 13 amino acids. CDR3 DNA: TGTGCCAGCAGAAAGACAGGGTTCAATGAGCAGTTCTTC. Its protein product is CASRKTGFNEQFF.

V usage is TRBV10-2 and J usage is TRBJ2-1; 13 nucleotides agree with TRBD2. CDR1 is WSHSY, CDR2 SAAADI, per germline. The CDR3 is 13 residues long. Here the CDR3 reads CATSGGKLDEQFF. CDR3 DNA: TGCGCGACTAGCGGGGGGAAGTTGGATGAGCAGTTCTTC.

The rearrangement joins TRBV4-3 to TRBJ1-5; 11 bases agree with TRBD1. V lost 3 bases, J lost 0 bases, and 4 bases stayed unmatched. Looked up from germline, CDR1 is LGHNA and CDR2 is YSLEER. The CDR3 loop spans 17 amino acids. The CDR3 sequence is CASSHAGTGGSNQPQHF. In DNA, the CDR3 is TGCGCCAGCAGCCATGCCGGGACAGGGGGTAGCAATCAGCCCCAGCATTTT.

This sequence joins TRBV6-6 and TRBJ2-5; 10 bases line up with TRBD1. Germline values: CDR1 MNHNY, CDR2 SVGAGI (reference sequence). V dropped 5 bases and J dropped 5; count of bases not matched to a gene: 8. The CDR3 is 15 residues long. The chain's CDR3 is CASSPRQGAGETQYF. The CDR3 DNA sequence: TGTGCCAGCAGTCCGAGACAGGGGGCGGGTGAGACCCAGTACTTC.

DNA for the CDR3: TGTGCCAGTAGTCAGGACAGAGAAAACATTCAGTACTTC. Residues: CASSQDRENIQYF. This chain connects TRBV19 to TRBJ2-4, with D tentatively TRBD1 (6 bases). CDR1 is LNHDA and CDR2 is SQIVND in the germline V gene (reference sequence). V was pared by 5 bases and J by 5 bases, with 10 bases between. The CDR3 totals 13 residues. Full variable domain (remainder filled in from reference TRBV19 and TRBJ2-4): DGGITQSPKYLFRKEGQNVTLSCEQNLNHDAMYWYRQDPGQGLRLIYYSQIVNDFQKGDIAEGYSVSREKKESFPLTVTSAQKNPTAFYLCASSQDRENIQYFGAGTRLSVL.

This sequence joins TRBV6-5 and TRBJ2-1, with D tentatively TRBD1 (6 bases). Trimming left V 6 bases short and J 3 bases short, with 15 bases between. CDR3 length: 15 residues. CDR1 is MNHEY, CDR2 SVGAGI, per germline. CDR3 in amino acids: CASRRTVRNYNEQFF. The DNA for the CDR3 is TGTGCCAGCAGGAGGACAGTGCGTAACTACAATGAGCAGTTCTTC.

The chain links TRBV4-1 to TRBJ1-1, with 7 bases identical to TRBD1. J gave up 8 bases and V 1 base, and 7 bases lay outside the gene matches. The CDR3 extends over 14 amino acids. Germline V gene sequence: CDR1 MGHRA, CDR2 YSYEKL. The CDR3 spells CASSQARARGEAFF. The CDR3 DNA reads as TGCGCCAGCAGCCAAGCTCGGGCCAGGGGGGAAGCTTTCTTT.

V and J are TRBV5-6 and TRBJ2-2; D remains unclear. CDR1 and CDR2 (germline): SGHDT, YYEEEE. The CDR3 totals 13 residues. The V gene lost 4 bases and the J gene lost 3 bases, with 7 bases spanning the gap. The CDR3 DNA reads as TGTGCCAGCAGCCAAGCCGACACCGGGGAGCTGTTTTTT. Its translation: CASSQADTGELFF.

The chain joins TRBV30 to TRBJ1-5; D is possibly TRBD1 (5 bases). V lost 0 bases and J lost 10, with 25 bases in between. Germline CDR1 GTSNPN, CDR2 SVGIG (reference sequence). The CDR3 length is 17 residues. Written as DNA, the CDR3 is TGTGCCTGGAGTGTAGGATCCGGGACTCCCCCCGGTAAACCCCAGCATTTT. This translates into CAWSVGSGTPPGKPQHF.

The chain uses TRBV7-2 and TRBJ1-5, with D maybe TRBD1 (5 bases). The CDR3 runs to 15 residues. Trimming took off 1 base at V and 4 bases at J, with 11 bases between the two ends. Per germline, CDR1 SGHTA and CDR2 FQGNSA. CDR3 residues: CASSLEPGSNQPQHF. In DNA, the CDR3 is TGTGCCAGCAGCTTAGAACCAGGGTCAAATCAGCCCCAGCATTTT.

CDR3 region: CASSEPRQGANTEAFF. CDR3 nucleotide sequence: TGTGCCAGCAGTGAGCCCCGACAGGGGGCGAACACTGAAGCTTTCTTT. J is TRBJ1-1 and V is TRBV2, with 10 bases that match TRBD1. CDR3 length: 16 residues. Per the germline V gene, CDR1 is SNHLY and CDR2 is FYNNEI. The J segment lost 1 base and the V segment lost 3 bases, leaving 5 bases of the junction unmatched.

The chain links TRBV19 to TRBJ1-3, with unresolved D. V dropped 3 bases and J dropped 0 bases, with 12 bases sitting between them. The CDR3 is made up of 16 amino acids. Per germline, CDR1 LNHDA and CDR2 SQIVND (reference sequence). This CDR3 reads CASSIFLERSGNTIYF. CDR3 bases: TGTGCCAGTAGTATCTTTTTGGAGCGCTCTGGAAACACCATATATTTT.